Listed below are T cell receptor beta chains from one sample, sequenced in a study of T cells in localized non-small cell lung cancer. Profiling relied on immunoSEQ multiplex PCR, and the TCRdb table lists in-frame clones only, not all of them. The table has around 50,000 clones, around 86% seen once; the top ten hold 15% to 20%. Material: peripheral blood, obtained before any cancer treatment. The receptors were sampled from a male donor aged 60 or over with stage III squamous cell lung carcinoma. The CDR3 runs from the conserved cysteine through the conserved F or W. D genes are given only for firm matches. The size of a clone is reported for some rows only, either as once, few or many, or as a class for expanded clones.

V	J	size	D	CDR3	DNA
TRBV18	TRBJ1-3	-	-	CASSPPAKHSGNTIYF	TGTGCCAGCTCACCACCGGCAAAGCACTCTGGAAACACCATATATTTT
TRBV6-5	TRBJ1-5	-	-	CASSSQGFEGNQPQHF	TGTGCCAGCAGTTCGCAAGGTTTCGAGGGCAATCAGCCCCAGCATTTT
TRBV19	TRBJ2-1	-	TRBD2	CASSSRTSGGVTNEQFF	TGTGCCAGTAGTTCTCGGACTAGCGGGGGGGTTACCAATGAGCAGTTCTTC
TRBV7-9	TRBJ2-5	-	TRBD2	CASTLAGGQETQYF	TGTGCCAGCACTTTAGCGGGGGGGCAAGAGACCCAGTACTTC
TRBV5-1	TRBJ2-3	-	TRBD2	CASTSGSSDTQYF	TGCGCCAGCACTAGCGGGAGTTCAGATACGCAGTATTTT
TRBV27	TRBJ1-2	few	-	CASSLLSGASFGYTF	TGTGCCAGCAGTTTATTATCAGGGGCGAGTTTTGGCTACACCTTC
TRBV5-1	TRBJ2-5	-	TRBD1	CASSWTGGETQYF	TGCGCCAGCAGCTGGACAGGCGGGGAGACCCAGTACTTC
TRBV11-2	TRBJ1-5	-	TRBD1	CASSPGQGDSNQPQHF	TGTGCCAGCAGCCCGGGACAGGGAGATAGCAATCAGCCCCAGCATTTT
TRBV7-9	TRBJ2-7	-	-	CASSLGNRRDPHEQYF	TGTGCCAGCAGCCTGGGTAACCGAAGGGACCCCCACGAGCAGTACTTC
TRBV7-9	TRBJ2-2	-	-	CASGPGRPTTGELFF	TGTGCCAGCGGTCCGGGACGGCCTACCACCGGGGAGCTGTTTTTT
TRBV6-1	TRBJ2-7	-	-	CASSVQISAEQYF	TGTGCCAGCAGTGTACAGATTAGCGCTGAGCAGTACTTC
TRBV18	TRBJ1-6	-	TRBD1	CASSPTGTGINSPLHF	TGTGCCAGCTCACCTACCGGGACAGGGATCAATTCACCCCTCCACTTT
TRBV19	TRBJ1-4	-	TRBD1	CASSIGTGGTDEKLFF	TGTGCCAGTAGTATAGGAACAGGGGGCACAGATGAAAAACTGTTTTTT
TRBV29-1	TRBJ2-5	-	TRBD2	CSVEDLGFGGRKETQYF	TGCAGCGTTGAAGATTTGGGCTTCGGCGGGAGGAAAGAGACCCAGTACTTC
TRBV19	TRBJ1-1	few	-	CASQTDTSTEAFF	TGTGCCAGTCAAACGGACACCTCCACTGAAGCTTTCTTT
TRBV7-6	TRBJ2-1	once	TRBD2	CASRDFAGTSSNEQFF	TGTGCCAGCAGAGATTTTGCCGGGACTAGCAGCAATGAGCAGTTCTTC
TRBV19	TRBJ2-1	-	-	CASSTPRSGGRGSLEQFF	TGTGCCAGTAGTACCCCCAGGAGTGGGGGGCGAGGATCTTTGGAGCAGTTCTTC
TRBV7-8	TRBJ2-1	-	-	CASSLARGWRGTSYNEQFF	TGTGCCAGCAGCTTAGCTCGAGGTTGGAGGGGGACCTCCTACAATGAGCAGTTCTTC
TRBV19	TRBJ1-5	-	TRBD1	CASSISGPGQGINQPQHF	TGTGCCAGTAGTATTTCCGGGCCGGGACAGGGGATCAATCAGCCCCAGCATTTT
TRBV5-1	TRBJ2-1	few	-	CASSSISGGPVDEQFF	TGCGCCAGCAGCTCCATTAGCGGAGGGCCGGTAGATGAGCAGTTCTTC
TRBV18	TRBJ2-3	-	TRBD2	CASSPPLAGGLTDTQYF	TGTGCCAGCTCACCACCTCTAGCGGGGGGGCTGACAGATACGCAGTATTTT
TRBV29-1	TRBJ2-7	-	TRBD1	CSVYTGTGGDEQYF	TGCAGCGTTTACACCGGGACAGGGGGCGACGAGCAGTACTTC
TRBV19	TRBJ2-3	-	-	CASTAGRVADTQYF	TGTGCCAGTACCGCGGGACGGGTCGCAGATACGCAGTATTTT
TRBV7-2	TRBJ1-1	-	-	CASSGKSTLATEAFF	TGTGCCAGCAGCGGAAAGAGCACCCTCGCGACTGAAGCTTTCTTT
TRBV27	TRBJ2-1	few	-	CATSVRTEQFF	TGTGCCACCTCCGTCAGAACTGAGCAGTTCTTC
TRBV18	TRBJ2-2	-	TRBD2	CASSFLAGANTGELFF	TGTGCCAGCTCATTCCTAGCGGGAGCGAACACCGGGGAGCTGTTTTTT
TRBV6-5	TRBJ1-4	-	-	CASSFRPSLTNEKLFF	TGTGCCAGCAGTTTCCGACCGAGTTTGACTAATGAAAAACTGTTTTTT
TRBV4-3	TRBJ1-2	-	-	CASSRALGPVLRDGYTF	TGCGCCAGCAGCCGCGCCCTGGGCCCCGTGCTGAGGGATGGCTACACCTTC
TRBV10-3	TRBJ1-3	-	-	CAIRERGSGNTIYF	TGTGCCATCAGGGAAAGGGGGAGTGGAAACACCATATATTTT
TRBV9	TRBJ2-2	-	-	CASSRERTGELFF	TGTGCCAGCAGCCGCGAACGCACCGGGGAGCTGTTTTTT
TRBV7-2	TRBJ2-7	-	-	CASSAGNYEQYF	TGTGCCAGCAGTGCGGGTAACTACGAGCAGTACTTC
TRBV15	TRBJ1-2	-	-	CATSLPGHSNYGYTF	TGTGCCACCAGTTTACCAGGGCATTCCAACTATGGCTACACCTTC
TRBV9	TRBJ2-3	-	-	CASSVGTVPTDTQYF	TGTGCCAGCAGCGTAGGTACAGTCCCAACAGATACGCAGTATTTT
TRBV7-2	TRBJ1-6	-	-	CASSLQNSPLHF	TGTGCCAGCAGCTTACAGAATTCACCCCTCCACTTT
TRBV12-5	TRBJ2-2	-	-	CASGGQNTGELFF	TGTGCTAGTGGGGGCCAGAACACCGGGGAGCTGTTTTTT
TRBV7-9	TRBJ2-2	-	-	CASNQDGANTGELFF	TGTGCCAGCAACCAGGATGGGGCGAACACCGGGGAGCTGTTTTTT
TRBV14	TRBJ1-2	-	-	CASSQASSYGYTF	TGTGCCAGCAGCCAAGCTTCGTCGTATGGCTACACCTTC
TRBV6-6	TRBJ1-1	-	-	CASSYARTGTEAFF	TGTGCCAGCAGTTACGCCCGGACGGGGACTGAAGCTTTCTTT
TRBV5-1	TRBJ1-2	-	-	CASSLDGALRGYTF	TGCGCCAGCAGCTTGGACGGAGCACTCCGTGGCTACACCTTC
TRBV5-1	TRBJ1-1	-	TRBD1	CASSPGTALTEAFF	TGCGCCAGCAGCCCCGGGACAGCCCTCACTGAAGCTTTCTTT
TRBV10-3	TRBJ2-2	-	TRBD2	CAISDLAGVRPGELFF	TGTGCCATCAGTGATCTAGCGGGAGTACGTCCCGGGGAGCTGTTTTTT
TRBV27	TRBJ2-3	-	-	CASSFRQSTDTQYF	TGTGCCAGCAGTTTTCGTCAGAGCACAGATACGCAGTATTTT
TRBV7-9	TRBJ1-5	-	-	CASSLGGPGRGNQPQHF	TGTGCCAGCAGCTTAGGGGGACCGGGACGCGGCAATCAGCCCCAGCATTTT
TRBV6-5	TRBJ1-1	-	TRBD1	CASNNGGTGRTEAFF	TGTGCCAGCAACAACGGTGGGACAGGGCGCACTGAAGCTTTCTTT
TRBV5-1	TRBJ2-4	-	TRBD1	CASRFGTGRDLELAKNIQYF	TGCGCCAGCAGATTCGGGACAGGGAGGGATTTGGAGCTAGCCAAAAACATTCAGTACTTC
TRBV4-1	TRBJ1-2	-	TRBD1	CASSPGTGGADYGYTF	TGCGCCAGCAGCCCTGGGACAGGGGGCGCTGACTATGGCTACACCTTC
TRBV15	TRBJ1-1	-	TRBD1	CATSRPSTGRTEAFF	TGTGCCACCAGCCGACCATCGACAGGGCGTACTGAAGCTTTCTTT
TRBV7-9	TRBJ2-1	-	-	CASSLKGSGYNEQFF	TGTGCCAGCAGTTTGAAAGGTTCCGGCTACAATGAGCAGTTCTTC
TRBV5-1	TRBJ2-5	-	TRBD1	CASRMGQGTLTYQETQYF	TGCGCCAGCCGGATGGGACAGGGGACACTAACATACCAAGAGACCCAGTACTTC
TRBV7-6	TRBJ2-3	-	-	CASSSPDHTDTQYF	TGTGCCAGCAGCTCTCCGGACCACACAGATACGCAGTATTTT
TRBV10-3	TRBJ1-3	-	TRBD1	CAIRGDRGEGNTIYF	TGTGCCATCAGAGGGGACAGGGGCGAAGGAAACACCATATATTTT
TRBV27	TRBJ2-1	-	TRBD2	CASSLTSGGYNEQFF	TGTGCCAGCAGTCTTACTAGCGGGGGATACAATGAGCAGTTCTTC
TRBV5-6	TRBJ2-7	-	TRBD1	CASSPTGQGKSDEQYF	TGTGCCAGCAGCCCAACGGGACAGGGGAAATCAGACGAGCAGTACTTC
TRBV6-5	TRBJ1-6	-	-	CASMGGDSPLHF	TGTGCCAGCATGGGGGGGGACTCACCCCTCCACTTT